The 10 T cell receptor beta chains in this list originate from one sample, sequenced in a study of blood T cells in healthy people across ages. PCR was performed a second time for 7 to 11 cycles using a sample-barcoded 5' primer and a J-beta primer mix. TCRdb itself ran the 5' RACE reads through MiXCR, one entry per CDR3 protein. Altogether fewer than 1,000,000 distinct CDR3 sequences are present, roughly 44% being singletons, with the ten largest covering about 21%. The sample consisted of blood. These receptors were collected from a man aged 55 to 70 in good health.

This clonotype was seen ten or more times. The chain couples TRBV10-3 to TRBJ2-3, with 9 positions matching TRBD2. The CDR3 runs to 15 residues. The junction had 9 bases not matched to a gene; V was cut back by 8 bases and J by 3 bases. CDR1 is ENHRY, CDR2 SYGVKD, per germline. This chain's CDR3 is CAIRSGSGGTDTQYF. The CDR3 region has the DNA TGTGCCATCCGCTCTGGGAGCGGGGGGACAGATACGCAGTATTTT.

This clonotype was counted only a few times. V and J are TRBV5-1 and TRBJ1-2, with 9 bases aligning to TRBD1. The ends lost 4 bases at V and 3 bases at J; junction bases unmatched: 10. The germline V gene encodes CDR1 SGHRS and CDR2 YFSETQ. The CDR3 totals 16 residues. The CDR3 nucleotides are TGCGCCAGCAGCCGTTCGGGACAGGGATTAGACTATGGCTACACCTTC. It specifies CASSRSGQGLDYGYTF. The full variable domain, completed using reference TRBV5-1 and TRBJ1-2, is KAGVTQTPRYLIKTRGQQVTLSCSPISGHRSVSWYQQTPGQGLQFLFEYFSETQRNKGNFPGRFSGRQFSNSRSEMNVSTLELGDSALYLCASSRSGQGLDYGYTFGSGTRLTVV.

This clonotype was detected only a few times. This rearrangement joins TRBV5-1 to TRBJ2-3; D might be TRBD2 (5 bases). With 0 bases removed from V and 2 bases from J, the gap between germline ends came to 16 bases. The germline V gene has CDR1 SGHRS and CDR2 YFSETQ. This CDR3 comprises 17 residues. CDR3 region: CASSLAPSGRSTDTQYF. CDR3 in DNA: TGCGCCAGCAGCTTGGCTCCCAGCGGAAGATCCACAGATACGCAGTATTTT. The full variable domain, its missing parts supplied by reference TRBV5-1 and TRBJ2-3, is KAGVTQTPRYLIKTRGQQVTLSCSPISGHRSVSWYQQTPGQGLQFLFEYFSETQRNKGNFPGRFSGRQFSNSRSEMNVSTLELGDSALYLCASSLAPSGRSTDTQYFGPGTRLTVL.

This clonotype was found a few times. The chain uses TRBV6-2 or TRBV6-3 and TRBJ2-1; weak D call: TRBD2 (5 bases). Trimming stripped 0 bases from V and 5 bases from J, with 8 bases between. CDR1 is MNHEY, CDR2 SVGEGT, per germline. The CDR3 length is 14 residues. The CDR3 sequence: CASSYSWRDNEQFF. The DNA of the CDR3 is TGTGCCAGCAGTTACTCCTGGCGGGACAATGAGCAGTTCTTC.

This clonotype was counted between two and nine times. CDR3 nucleotide sequence: TGTGCCAGCAGCTTTGGAAATGTGGATTCACCCCTCCACTTT. This sequence encodes CASSFGNVDSPLHF. This chain uses TRBV7-9 with TRBJ1-6; D not resolved. V was clipped by 3 bases and J by 8 bases, with 11 bases between them. The CDR3 is 14 amino acids. CDR1 and CDR2 (germline): SEHNR, FQNEAQ (reference sequence).

This clonotype was recorded a few times. CDR3 residues: CASSPGLASSYEQYF. The CDR3 DNA follows: TGTGCCAGCAGCCCCGGACTAGCTTCATCCTACGAGCAGTACTTC. The chain has TRBV3-1 and TRBJ2-7; 8 nucleotides match TRBD2. Trimming cost V 4 bases and J 1 base; bases outside gene matches: 6. The germline gives CDR1 LGHDT, CDR2 YNNKEL (reference sequence). This CDR3 contains 15 residues.

This clonotype was detected a few times. The chain links TRBV7-2 to TRBJ2-7; TRBD1 or TRBD2 may be the D gene (5 bases each). This CDR3 is 16 amino acids long. Trimming stripped 3 bases from V and 0 bases from J, with 15 bases between. The V gene's germline CDR1 is SGHTA and CDR2 FQGNSA. The CDR3 region is CASSFSWDASSYEQYF. In nucleotides, the CDR3 is TGTGCCAGCAGCTTCTCCTGGGACGCCAGCTCCTACGAGCAGTACTTC.

V and J are TRBV29-1 and TRBJ2-3, with a tentative D call TRBD2 (6 bases). The CDR3 consists of 13 residues. CDR1 SQVTM and CDR2 ANQGSEA come from the germline V gene. The chain's CDR3 is CTAGQVNTDTQYF. CDR3 nucleotide sequence: TGCACGGCGGGGCAGGTTAACACAGATACGCAGTATTTT.

This clonotype has only a few counts. This sequence joins TRBV5-1 and TRBJ1-2; D gene uncertain. Germline values: CDR1 SGHRS, CDR2 YFSETQ. The V gene lost 4 bases and the J gene lost 8 bases, with 15 bases spanning the gap. The length of the CDR3 is 13 residues. The CDR3 region is CASSQWTTGGYTF. DNA of the CDR3: TGCGCCAGCAGCCAATGGACGACGGGAGGCTACACCTTC.

Regarding this clonotype: A read error may account for a junction end that differs from germline. The V gene is TRBV13, the J gene TRBJ2-1; 9 positions agree with TRBD2. The CDR3 covers 21 residues. Germline V gene sequence: CDR1 PRHDT, CDR2 FYEKMQ (reference sequence). The CDR3 coding sequence is TGTGCCAGCAGCCCCCTCGCTAGGGGACTAACTAGCGGGCCAGATTACAGTGAGCAGTTCTTC. It yields the protein CASSPLARGLTSGPDYSEQFF.